This TCR beta chain was sequenced in a study of resident and recirculating memory T cells in vitiligo. This CDR3 contains 20 residues. Germline trimming cut 4 bases from V and 5 bases from J; bases unmatched to any gene: 22. CDR1 is SGDLS, CDR2 YYNGEE, per germline. Profiling relied on immunoSEQ multiplex PCR, and the TCRdb table lists in-frame clones only, not all of them. The sample contains about 76,000 clones, about 91% of which appear only once. Material for sequencing was blood. The receptor was derived from a male donor with vitiligo. The rearrangement links TRBV9 to TRBJ2-1; 9 bases line up with TRBD2. CDR3 nucleotide sequence: TGTGCCAGCAGCCCCCGGGCAGCAAGGTATCTAGCGGGATGGAACAATGAGCAGTTCTTC. Protein: CASSPRAARYLAGWNNEQFF.